This T cell receptor (beta chain) was retrieved from a study of blood T cell repertoires in COVID-19. As processed by the authors: Reference gene primer amplification gave nucleated cell count estimates. Sequenced by immunoSEQ multiplex PCR; TCRdb stores in-frame clones only, minus some. The DNA was the basis for D and trimming; V, J and clone size are from that table. The table lists around 69,000 clones, more than 70% of them singletons. The CDR3 extends over 14 amino acids. Germline values: CDR1 MNHEY, CDR2 SMNVEV (reference sequence). V lost 5 bases to trimming and J lost 8 bases, with 18 bases between them.

Sequencing input: peripheral blood. The receptor comes from a man over 45 with active COVID-19. The V gene is TRBV27, the J gene TRBJ1-2; D call uncertain. CDR3 sequence (DNA): TGTGCCAGCAGTCTTGAGGGAGGGAATATGGGCTACACCTTC. Protein sequence: CASSLEGGNMGYTF.